Below are 27 T cell receptor beta chains sequenced from a single sample in a study of blood T cell repertoires in COVID-19. Sequencing used immunoSEQ multiplex PCR; TCRdb keeps in-frame clones, though not all of them. This sample has approximately 210,000 clones, with around four fifths found just once. Source material: peripheral blood. These receptors were taken from a woman aged 80 or older with COVID-19, enrolled during active disease.

The chain joins TRBV30 to TRBJ1-2; no firm D call. The germline CDR1 and CDR2 sequences are GTSNPN and SVGIG (reference sequence). V dropped 2 bases and J dropped 8 bases, with 15 bases sitting between them. CDR3 length: 13 amino acids. CDR3 in DNA: TGTGCCTGGAGTACCCGGCGGGTCGAAGGCTACACCTTC. The encoded protein is CAWSTRRVEGYTF.

CDR3 DNA sequence: TGCACCAGCAGCCTAGGGACAGATCAAGAGACCCAGTACTTC. It yields the protein CTSSLGTDQETQYF. The chain recombines TRBV1 with TRBJ2-5; TRBD1, the D gene given by the table, was not confirmed from the DNA. TRBV1 is noted as a pseudogene. The length of the CDR3 is 14 residues.

The chain is built from TRBV5-1 and TRBJ2-2; 8 positions match TRBD1. Germline V lookup: CDR1 SGHRS, CDR2 YFSETQ. V was pared by 7 bases and J by 1 base, with 3 bases of the junction left unmatched. The CDR3 is made up of 14 amino acids. CDR3 region: CASQGQGNTGELFF. DNA of the CDR3: TGCGCCAGCCAAGGACAGGGGAACACCGGGGAGCTGTTTTTT.

The chain carries TRBV5-1 and TRBJ1-1; D possibly corresponds to TRBD1 (5 bases). V shed 4 bases and J shed 1 base, with 20 bases lying between them. Germline V gene data show CDR1 as SGHRS and CDR2 as YFSETQ. CDR3 length: 17 amino acids. The chain's CDR3 is CASSPQSAGPRNTEAFF. In DNA form, the CDR3 reads TGCGCCAGCAGCCCCCAAAGTGCGGGACCCAGGAACACTGAAGCTTTCTTT.

The CDR3 reads CASSFGTTGSSGNTIYF. CDR3 coding DNA: TGCGCCAGCAGCTTCGGGACAACGGGATCCTCTGGAAACACCATATATTTT. The rearrangement links TRBV5-1 to TRBJ1-3; the D gene is possibly TRBD1 (6 bases). This CDR3 is 17 amino acids long. Between the trimmed V and J ends, which lost 2 bases and 0 bases, there was a span of 15 bases. Germline CDR1 SGHRS, CDR2 YFSETQ.

The rearrangement links TRBV5-4 to TRBJ1-1; D not certain. This CDR3 contains 14 residues. Trimming took off 0 bases at V and 5 bases at J, with 11 bases between the two ends. Looked up from germline, CDR1 is SGHNT and CDR2 is YYREEE (reference sequence). The CDR3 loop is CASSLGGQGTEAFF. As DNA, the CDR3 is TGTGCCAGCAGCTTGGGAGGGCAAGGGACTGAAGCTTTCTTT.

The rearrangement joins TRBV19 to TRBJ2-5; the match to TRBD1 covers 9 bases. This CDR3 contains 15 residues. V was pared by 7 bases and J by 5 bases, with 11 bases of the junction left unmatched. The germline gives CDR1 LNHDA, CDR2 SQIVND (reference sequence). The CDR3 is CASTDDQTGGETQYF. DNA of the CDR3: TGTGCCAGTACCGACGACCAGACAGGGGGGGAGACCCAGTACTTC.

J is TRBJ2-5 and V is TRBV12-3 or TRBV12-4; 7 nucleotides align to TRBD2. Losses at the gene ends were 6 bases for V and 4 bases for J; bases not matched to a gene: 2. This CDR3 spans 12 amino acids. The CDR3 loop is CASRSGGETQYF. CDR3 DNA: TGTGCCAGCAGGTCGGGGGGAGAGACCCAGTACTTC.

This clone was counted a few times. The chain recombines TRBV5-1 with TRBJ1-3, with D maybe TRBD1 (6 bases). CDR3 length: 14 residues. Between the trimmed V and J ends, which lost 3 bases and 2 bases, there was a span of 9 bases. Germline V gives CDR1 SGHRS, CDR2 YFSETQ. The CDR3 DNA is TGCGCCAGCAGCTCTACAGGGACTGGAAACACCATATATTTT. This codes for CASSSTGTGNTIYF.

CDR3 in amino acids: CASSLSAGRPNSPLHF. CDR3 sequence (DNA): TGTGCCAGCAGTTTATCGGCAGGGAGGCCAAATTCACCCCTCCACTTT. J is TRBJ1-6 and V is TRBV27; D possibly corresponds to TRBD1 (5 bases). CDR1 and CDR2 from the germline V gene are MNHEY and SMNVEV (reference sequence). V lost 0 bases, J lost 7 bases, and 13 bases lay in between. There are 16 residues in the CDR3.

The chain carries TRBV19 and TRBJ1-1; TRBD1 might be the D (5 bases). Trimming took off 7 bases at V and 3 bases at J, with 15 bases between the two ends. The CDR3 sequence is 14 residues long. CDR1 and CDR2 (germline): LNHDA, SQIVND (reference sequence). DNA of the CDR3: TGTGCCAGTACCTATGATAGGGGATACACTGAAGCTTTCTTT. Amino acid sequence: CASTYDRGYTEAFF.

The genes are TRBV6-5 and TRBJ1-2, with D tentatively TRBD1 (5 bases). The CDR3 extends over 13 amino acids. Germline CDR1 MNHEY, CDR2 SVGAGI. Trimming removed 8 bases from V and 5 bases from J, with 15 bases in between. For the CDR3, the DNA is TGTGCCAGCCTCCGACAGTTTAAGTATGGCTACACCTTC. This gives the protein CASLRQFKYGYTF.

The V gene is TRBV4-2, the J gene TRBJ2-1; 10 bases align to TRBD2. Germline CDR1 reads LGHNA; CDR2 reads YNFKEQ. Unmatched junction bases numbered 4, after V lost 0 bases and J lost 5 bases. The CDR3 is 16 amino acids. The CDR3 reads CASSQDQRGGNNEQFF. In DNA form, the CDR3 reads TGTGCCAGCAGCCAAGATCAGCGGGGGGGGAACAATGAGCAGTTCTTC.

The rearrangement joins TRBV6-5 to TRBJ2-7; 8 nucleotides agree with TRBD1. Trimming took 6 bases from V and 6 from J; bases not matched to a gene: 10. The CDR3 spans 14 residues. Germline CDR1 reads MNHEY; CDR2 reads SVGAGI. CDR3 loop: CASSLGDRTSEQYF. In nucleotides, the CDR3 is TGTGCCAGCAGCTTGGGGGACAGGACCTCCGAGCAGTACTTC.

V is TRBV7-2 and J is TRBJ2-2, with D uncertain. This CDR3 is 15 amino acids long. Trimming removed 0 bases at V and 3 bases at J, with 8 bases between. CDR1 is SGHTA, CDR2 FQGNSA, per germline. CDR3 sequence: CASSLAQIYTGELFF. The CDR3 region has the DNA TGTGCCAGCAGCTTAGCGCAGATCTACACCGGGGAGCTGTTTTTT.

J is TRBJ2-5 and V is TRBV7-2; no clear D gene. The germline CDR1 and CDR2 sequences are SGHTA and FQGNSA. The V end was cut by 1 base, the J end by 2 bases, with 5 bases between. This CDR3 spans 13 amino acids. Here the CDR3 reads CASSLDRQETQYF. DNA for the CDR3: TGTGCCAGCAGCTTAGACAGACAAGAGACCCAGTACTTC.

This clone turned up a few times. The chain employs TRBV19 and TRBJ1-5; TRBD1 agrees at 11 bases. The V gene's germline CDR1 is LNHDA and CDR2 SQIVND (reference sequence). V dropped 6 bases and J dropped 7; count of bases not matched to a gene: 2. This CDR3 spans 13 amino acids. CDR3 sequence reads: CASRGTGGQPQHF. The CDR3 bases are TGTGCCAGTAGAGGGACAGGGGGACAGCCCCAGCATTTT.

This chain joins TRBV6-5 and TRBJ2-7, with 9 bases matching TRBD2. In germline, CDR1 is MNHEY, CDR2 SVGAGI. The CDR3 extends over 16 amino acids. With 4 bases clipped from V and 3 bases from J, the junction kept 10 bases outside the gene matches. CDR3 DNA: TGTGCCAGCAGTTTAAGCCTTAGCGGGGGTTACTACGAGCAGTACGTC. It is translated as CASSLSLSGGYYEQYV.

The J gene is TRBJ2-1, the V gene TRBV30; D might be TRBD1 (5 bases). Trimming removed 3 bases at V and 7 bases at J, with 28 bases between. CDR3 size: 18 residues. Germline lookup yields CDR1 GTSNPN and CDR2 SVGIG (reference sequence). Written as DNA, the CDR3 is TGTGCCTGGAGCCCTCCATTTATGGGGCAGATGGGCCGTAATGAGCAGTTCTTC. Translating gives CAWSPPFMGQMGRNEQFF.

The J gene is TRBJ1-2, the V gene TRBV5-1, with TRBD1 matching 9 bases. The germline CDR1 and CDR2 sequences are SGHRS and YFSETQ. The CDR3 spans 13 residues. The ends lost 4 bases at V and 2 bases at J; junction bases unmatched: 0. The CDR3 nucleotides read TGCGCCAGCAGCGGACAGGGGAACTATGGCTACACCTTC. It translates to CASSGQGNYGYTF.

This clone was found a few times. The rearrangement joins TRBV27 to TRBJ1-5; 9 nucleotides align to TRBD1. This CDR3 region has 16 residues. V lost 6 bases and J lost 1; bases outside the gene matches: 7. From germline, CDR1 is MNHEY and CDR2 SMNVEV (reference sequence). CDR3 nucleotides: TGTGCCAGCAGGGGCGGGACAGGGTCGAGCAATCAGCCCCAGCATTTT. It is translated as CASRGGTGSSNQPQHF.

The genes are TRBV5-1 and TRBJ2-2, with 9 bases identical to TRBD1. Germline trimming cut 5 bases from V and 6 bases from J; bases unmatched to any gene: 8. The length of the CDR3 is 15 residues. Germline assignment: CDR1 SGHRS and CDR2 YFSETQ. CDR3 bases: TGCGCCAGCAGTACGGGACAGGGTTATTCCGGGGAGCTGTTTTTT. Its translation is CASSTGQGYSGELFF.

This rearrangement joins TRBV28 to TRBJ2-7, with a weak D call TRBD2 (5 bases). The CDR3 sequence is 14 residues long. Trimming cost V 6 bases and J 3 bases, with 15 bases left between them. Germline V gene lookup returns CDR1 MDHEN and CDR2 SYDVKM. Here the CDR3 DNA reads TGTGCCAGCAGCTCTCACGGGGATAGCTACGAGCAGTACGTC. Its translation is CASSSHGDSYEQYV.

This chain connects TRBV11-2 to TRBJ2-5; 8 positions match TRBD1. CDR1 and CDR2 (germline): SGHAT, FQNNGV. This CDR3 has 15 residues. V lost 5 bases to trimming and J lost 1 base; unmatched junction nucleotides: 6. The CDR3 DNA reads TGTGCCAGCAGCACCGGACAGGGAGTCCAAGAGACCCAGTACTTC. Translated: CASSTGQGVQETQYF.

The genes are TRBV19 and TRBJ1-5, with TRBD1 as a possible D gene (6 bases). Per germline, CDR1 LNHDA and CDR2 SQIVND (reference sequence). The V end was cut by 4 bases, the J end by 6 bases, with 13 bases between. The CDR3 runs to 14 residues. The CDR3 DNA is TGTGCCAGTAGTACAGTAATACAGGGTCAGCCCCAGCATTTT. It is translated as CASSTVIQGQPQHF.

The rearrangement uses TRBV6-5 and TRBJ1-1, with D hard to call. The ends were cut back, 3 bases at V and 7 bases at J, with 12 bases in the middle. Germline CDR1 reads MNHEY; CDR2 reads SVGAGI. This CDR3 has 13 amino acids. The CDR3 nucleotides read TGTGCCAGCAGTTATACGGGGAAGGGTGAAGCTTTCTTT. Protein product: CASSYTGKGEAFF.

This chain uses TRBV7-2 with TRBJ1-5; D remains ambiguous. The V gene lost 5 bases and the J gene lost 4 bases, with 12 bases spanning the gap. Germline lookup yields CDR1 SGHTA and CDR2 FQGNSA. The CDR3 sequence is 14 residues long. The CDR3 is CASSDGTVNQPQHF. The CDR3 nucleotides read TGTGCCAGCAGCGATGGAACAGTTAATCAGCCCCAGCATTTT.